This passage covers 25 T cell receptor beta chains from one sample sequenced in a study of T cell responses to AZD1222 COVID-19 vaccine. Libraries were prepared by immunoSEQ multiplex PCR; TCRdb keeps only in-frame clonotypes and omits some of them. This table holds 140,000 to 150,000 clones, 75% to 90% found once. Specimen: peripheral blood, collected on day 0 of MenACWY control vaccination. Every receptor here comes from an adult in good health.

This chain connects TRBV28 to TRBJ2-3, with TRBD2 matching over 8 bases. Per the germline V gene, CDR1 is MDHEN and CDR2 is SYDVKM. V trimming: 5 bases; J trimming: 6 bases; junction bases outside the gene matches: 7. CDR3 length: 14 residues. The CDR3 DNA reads as TGTGCCAGCAGTCGGGGGGGATCTTACGATACGCAGTATTTT. Translation gives CASSRGGSYDTQYF.

V is TRBV6-5 and J is TRBJ1-1; 7 nucleotides align to TRBD1. V was clipped by 6 bases and J by 0 bases; unmatched bases: 4. Per germline, CDR1 MNHEY and CDR2 SVGAGI. The CDR3 consists of 14 residues. CDR3 nucleotides: TGTGCCAGCAGGAGACAGGGTATGAACACTGAAGCTTTCTTT. It is translated as CASRRQGMNTEAFF.

The V call is TRBV28, the J call TRBJ2-1, with 10 bases matching TRBD2. This CDR3 is 16 amino acids long. V was clipped by 3 bases and J by 4 bases; unmatched bases: 6. The germline V gene encodes CDR1 MDHEN and CDR2 SYDVKM. CDR3 sequence (DNA): TGTGCCAGCAGTTTCCTAGGACTAGCGGTTTACAATGAGCAGTTCTTC. Translating it yields CASSFLGLAVYNEQFF.

The gene calls are TRBV6-5 and TRBJ2-1; the match to TRBD2 covers 16 bases. The V gene's germline CDR1 is MNHEY and CDR2 SVGAGI. The CDR3 is 16 amino acids. The V gene end was trimmed by 0 bases and the J gene end by 12 bases; junction bases not matched to a gene: 5. This CDR3 reads CASSYSGTSGGAGQFF. The CDR3 DNA reads TGTGCCAGCAGTTACTCAGGGACTAGCGGGGGGGCCGGGCAGTTCTTC.

The chain combines TRBV9 with TRBJ2-2, with D possibly TRBD1 on 6 matching bases. The CDR3 loop spans 14 amino acids. V dropped 6 bases and J dropped 5 bases, with 14 bases sitting between them. CDR1 is SGDLS, CDR2 YYNGEE, per germline. The CDR3 DNA reads TGTGCCAGCACCGGAACAGGGTTAACCGGGGAGCTGTTTTTT. Encoded protein: CASTGTGLTGELFF.

This clone was counted ten times or more. The genes are TRBV15 and TRBJ2-7; 8 bases fit TRBD2. This CDR3 spans 13 amino acids. Germline CDR1 is LNHNV and CDR2 is YYDKDF (reference sequence). V was pared by 0 bases and J by 6 bases, with 1 base of the junction left unmatched. The CDR3 coding sequence is TGTGCCACCAGCAGAGACCGGGGGGGCGAGCAGTACGTC. Translating it yields CATSRDRGGEQYV.

The chain joins TRBV7-6 to TRBJ1-4, with a tentative D call TRBD1 (5 bases). Trimming took off 0 bases at V and 0 bases at J, with 5 bases between the two ends. This CDR3 has 15 amino acids. Per germline, CDR1 SGHVS and CDR2 FNYEAQ. CDR3 in DNA: TGTGCCAGCAGCTTAGCGGGGGCAACTAATGAAAAACTGTTTTTT. As protein: CASSLAGATNEKLFF.

This clone occurred many times. The chain combines TRBV21-1 with TRBJ2-7; the listed D gene, TRBD1, was not tested against the DNA. TRBV21-1 is given as a pseudogene. This CDR3 contains 11 residues. This CDR3 is CASRTTYEQYV. The CDR3 coding sequence is TGTGCCAGCAGGACAACCTACGAGCAGTACGTC.

This clone occurred once. This chain uses TRBV28 with TRBJ2-1; 7 positions match TRBD2. The CDR3 runs 17 residues. V lost 1 base, J lost 10 bases, and 16 bases stayed unmatched. CDR1 and CDR2 from the germline V gene are MDHEN and SYDVKM. The chain's CDR3 is CASSLYPPGRGKNEQFF. The CDR3 bases are TGTGCCAGCAGTTTATACCCCCCCGGGCGGGGGAAGAACGAGCAGTTCTTC.

V usage is TRBV19 and J usage is TRBJ1-1; 12 nucleotides align to TRBD1. V trimming: 5 bases; J trimming: 5 bases; junction bases outside the gene matches: 6. CDR1 and CDR2 (germline): LNHDA, SQIVND (reference sequence). There are 15 residues in the CDR3. CDR3 DNA sequence: TGTGCCAGTAGTCCACGGGACAGGGGGCTTACTGAAGCTTTCTTT. Amino acid sequence: CASSPRDRGLTEAFF.

CDR3 coding DNA: TGTGCCAGCAGGCCTGAAAACTACAATGAGCAGTTCTTC. It encodes CASRPENYNEQFF. The rearrangement uses TRBV5-6 and TRBJ2-1; D unresolved. This CDR3 comprises 13 residues. V lost 5 bases, J lost 3 bases, and 9 bases lay in between. CDR1 and CDR2 from the germline V gene are SGHDT and YYEEEE.

The chain uses TRBV9 and TRBJ2-5; 7 bases agree with TRBD1. After removal of 0 bases from V and 5 bases from J, the junction contained 4 bases not matched to a gene. Germline V lookup: CDR1 SGDLS, CDR2 YYNGEE. CDR3 size: 14 residues. CDR3 residues: CASSVGQGGETQYF. The CDR3 DNA sequence: TGTGCCAGCAGCGTAGGACAGGGTGGGGAGACCCAGTACTTC.

The chain uses TRBV5-8 and TRBJ1-4; tentatively, D is TRBD1 (5 bases). This CDR3 has 14 amino acids. The germline V and J ends were trimmed by 7 bases and 7 bases, with 17 bases remaining between them. Per the germline V gene, CDR1 is SGHTS and CDR2 is YDEGEE. The CDR3 sequence: CASGTLTTGEKLFF. The CDR3 DNA reads TGTGCCAGCGGGACCTTAACAACCGGTGAAAAACTGTTTTTT.

The gene calls are TRBV3-1 (or the pseudogene TRBV3-2) and TRBJ1-1, with D maybe TRBD1 (6 bases). Looked up from germline, CDR1 is LGHDT and CDR2 is YNNKEL (reference sequence). This CDR3 is built from 14 residues. V was clipped by 5 bases and J by 1 base, with 11 bases between them. The CDR3 reads CASSNRVGNTEAFF. DNA for the CDR3: TGTGCCAGCAGCAACAGGGTTGGGAACACTGAAGCTTTCTTT.

The rearrangement links TRBV5-1 to TRBJ2-1, with TRBD1 identical over 9 bases. Trimming took 4 bases from V and 6 from J; bases not matched to a gene: 8. This CDR3 is 15 amino acids long. Germline V CDR1 and CDR2: SGHRS, YFSETQ. CDR3 bases: TGCGCCAGCAGCGTGGGGACAGGGAGAGTCAATGAGCAGTTCTTC. Translated, it gives CASSVGTGRVNEQFF.

The chain couples TRBV28 to TRBJ1-1; 8 positions agree with TRBD1. CDR3 length: 16 residues. Germline lookup yields CDR1 MDHEN and CDR2 SYDVKM. Germline trimming cut 7 bases from V and 1 base from J; bases unmatched to any gene: 11. DNA for the CDR3: TGTGCCAGCACTCCGACGACAGGGGCGTCGAACACTGAAGCTTTCTTT. Translated: CASTPTTGASNTEAFF. The variable domain in full, completed from reference TRBV28 and TRBJ1-1, reads DVKVTQSSRYLVKRTGEKVFLECVQDMDHENMFWYRQDPGLGLRLIYFSYDVKMKEKGDIPEGYSVSREKKERFSLILESASTNQTSMYLCASTPTTGASNTEAFFGQGTRLTVV.

The chain is built from TRBV6-6 and TRBJ2-1; D possibly uses TRBD1 or TRBD2 (5 bases each). Germline V gene sequence: CDR1 MNHNY, CDR2 SVGAGI (reference sequence). V lost 0 bases, J lost 10 bases, and 13 bases lay in between. The CDR3 length is 14 residues. CDR3 coding DNA: TGTGCCAGCAGTTACTCGAGAAGGGACGGGGAGCAGTTCTTC. Translated: CASSYSRRDGEQFF.

This chain uses TRBV19 with TRBJ1-4; D possibly corresponds to TRBD1 (6 bases). The CDR3 spans 15 residues. Germline lookup yields CDR1 LNHDA and CDR2 SQIVND (reference sequence). The ends were cut back, 8 bases at V and 8 bases at J, with 21 bases in the middle. This CDR3 is CASRPPTGSLEKLFF. The CDR3 nucleotides read TGTGCCAGTCGCCCCCCGACAGGATCATTGGAAAAACTGTTTTTT. Together with reference TRBV19 and TRBJ1-4, the CDR3 gives the full variable domain: DGGITQSPKYLFRKEGQNVTLSCEQNLNHDAMYWYRQDPGQGLRLIYYSQIVNDFQKGDIAEGYSVSREKKESFPLTVTSAQKNPTAFYLCASRPPTGSLEKLFFGSGTQLSVL.

J is TRBJ2-1 and V is TRBV3-1 (or the pseudogene TRBV3-2); 9 bases agree with TRBD2. Trimming took 0 bases from V and 12 from J; bases not matched to a gene: 18. The germline V gene has CDR1 LGHDT and CDR2 YNNKEL (reference sequence). This CDR3 has 18 residues. In DNA form, the CDR3 reads TGTGCCAGCAGCCAAGAATTGGGGAGTGGTAGCGGGGGCCGGGGGCAGTTCTTC. Its translation: CASSQELGSGSGGRGQFF.

The genes are TRBV5-5 and TRBJ1-5; tentative D call: TRBD1 (5 bases). Germline assignment: CDR1 SGHKS and CDR2 YYEKEE (reference sequence). V was trimmed by 4 bases and J by 4 bases, leaving 21 bases between them. This CDR3 has 17 amino acids. CDR3 sequence reads: CASSKSSGKGGNQPQHF. The CDR3 DNA reads as TGTGCCAGCAGCAAAAGTTCAGGGAAGGGAGGAAATCAGCCCCAGCATTTT.

This sequence joins TRBV9 and TRBJ1-6; TRBD1 agrees at 10 bases. Germline CDR1 reads SGDLS; CDR2 reads YYNGEE. This CDR3 is built from 19 residues. The V and J ends lost 4 bases and 10 bases, in that order; junction bases with no gene match: 20. The CDR3 protein is CASSLRPGTGASGGSPLHF. In DNA, the CDR3 is TGTGCCAGCAGCCTCCGCCCCGGGACAGGGGCCTCCGGGGGGTCACCCCTCCACTTT.

This clone was counted a few times. V is TRBV3-1 (or the pseudogene TRBV3-2) and J is TRBJ1-6; D call uncertain. Germline V lookup: CDR1 LGHDT, CDR2 YNNKEL (reference sequence). Trimming left V 4 bases short and J 2 bases short, with 6 bases between. The CDR3 extends over 14 amino acids. The CDR3 DNA is TGTGCCAGCAGCCCCAGTCCCTATAATTCACCCCTCCACTTT. Translated: CASSPSPYNSPLHF.

The chain has TRBV18 and TRBJ2-5; TRBD1 matches 8 bases. CDR1 and CDR2 (germline): KGHSH, LQKENI. CDR3 size: 13 residues. V lost 4 bases and J lost 5; bases outside the gene matches: 3. The CDR3 DNA is TGTGCCAGCTCACTCCGACAGGGGGAGACCCAGTACTTC. Encoded protein: CASSLRQGETQYF.

The V gene is TRBV9, the J gene TRBJ1-5; a possible D gene is TRBD1 (5 bases). The germline gives CDR1 SGDLS, CDR2 YYNGEE. The CDR3 is 15 amino acids. V lost 0 bases, J lost 5 bases, and 12 bases lay in between. The CDR3 loop reads CASSVEGTLDQPQHF. As DNA, the CDR3 is TGTGCCAGCAGCGTAGAGGGGACCCTCGATCAGCCCCAGCATTTT.

The chain carries TRBV7-9 and TRBJ2-7; 14 bases match TRBD2. The germline V gene has CDR1 SEHNR and CDR2 FQNEAQ (reference sequence). Losses at the gene ends were 0 bases for V and 5 bases for J; bases not matched to a gene: 3. This CDR3 spans 16 amino acids. The CDR3 DNA reads as TGTGCCAGCAGCTTAGCGCGGGGACTAGCGGGGGACGAGCAGTACTTC. Its protein product is CASSLARGLAGDEQYF.